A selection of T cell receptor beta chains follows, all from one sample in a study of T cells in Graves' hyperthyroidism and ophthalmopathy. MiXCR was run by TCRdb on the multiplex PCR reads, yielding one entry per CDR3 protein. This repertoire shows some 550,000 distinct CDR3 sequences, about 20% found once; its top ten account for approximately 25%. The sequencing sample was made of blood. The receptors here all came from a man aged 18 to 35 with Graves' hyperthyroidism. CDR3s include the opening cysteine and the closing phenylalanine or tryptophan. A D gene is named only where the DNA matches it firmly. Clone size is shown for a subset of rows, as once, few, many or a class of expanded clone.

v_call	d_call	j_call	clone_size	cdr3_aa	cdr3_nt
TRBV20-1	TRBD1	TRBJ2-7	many	CSARGGQGGYEQYF	TGCAGTGCTAGAGGGGGACAGGGAGGCTACGAGCAGTACTTC
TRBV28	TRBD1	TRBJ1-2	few	CASSLWTDRGQHYGYTF	TGTGCCAGCAGTTTATGGACTGACAGGGGTCAGCACTATGGCTACACCTTC
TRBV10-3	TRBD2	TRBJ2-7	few	CATPAPTSGSVDEQYF	TGTGCCACCCCGGCCCCGACTAGCGGGAGTGTCGACGAGCAGTACTTC
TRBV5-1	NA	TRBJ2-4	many	CASSWRYGDIQYF	TGCGCCAGCAGCTGGAGGTACGGGGACATTCAGTACTTC
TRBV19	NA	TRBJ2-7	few	CASSIGGMPYEQYF	TGTGCCAGTAGTATAGGCGGCATGCCCTACGAGCAGTACTTC
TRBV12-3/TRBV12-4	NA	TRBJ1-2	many	CASSSGRLDGYTF	TGTGCCAGCAGTTCAGGGAGACTAGATGGCTACACCTTC
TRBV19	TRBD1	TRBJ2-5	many	CASSPKTGGGETQYF	TGTGCCAGTAGCCCTAAGACAGGGGGTGGCGAGACCCAGTACTTC
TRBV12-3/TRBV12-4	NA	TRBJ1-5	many	CASSLDSWLLSNQPQHF	TGTGCCAGCAGTTTAGACAGTTGGCTACTTAGCAATCAGCCCCAGCATTTT
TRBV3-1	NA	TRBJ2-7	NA	CASSQDRAGSSYEQYF	TGTGCCAGCAGCCAAGATCGGGCGGGGAGCTCCTACGAGCAGTACTTC
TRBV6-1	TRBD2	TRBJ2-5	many	CASSEAPGPGLAGGRQETQYF	TGTGCCAGCAGTGAAGCACCAGGCCCGGGACTAGCGGGGGGGCGACAAGAGACCCAGTACTTC
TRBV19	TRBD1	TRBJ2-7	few	CASSAGQGAVYEQYF	TGTGCCAGTAGTGCGGGACAGGGGGCTGTCTACGAGCAGTACTTC
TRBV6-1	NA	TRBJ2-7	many	CASTQGHEQYF	TGTGCCAGCACTCAGGGCCACGAGCAGTACTTC
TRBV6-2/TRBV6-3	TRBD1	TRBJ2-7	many	CASSYTLRGTGAYEQYF	TGTGCCAGCAGTTACACCCTAAGGGGGACAGGAGCCTACGAGCAGTACTTC
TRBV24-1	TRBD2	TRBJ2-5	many	CATSPASGSRETQYF	TGTGCCACCAGTCCGGCTAGCGGTTCTAGAGAGACCCAGTACTTC